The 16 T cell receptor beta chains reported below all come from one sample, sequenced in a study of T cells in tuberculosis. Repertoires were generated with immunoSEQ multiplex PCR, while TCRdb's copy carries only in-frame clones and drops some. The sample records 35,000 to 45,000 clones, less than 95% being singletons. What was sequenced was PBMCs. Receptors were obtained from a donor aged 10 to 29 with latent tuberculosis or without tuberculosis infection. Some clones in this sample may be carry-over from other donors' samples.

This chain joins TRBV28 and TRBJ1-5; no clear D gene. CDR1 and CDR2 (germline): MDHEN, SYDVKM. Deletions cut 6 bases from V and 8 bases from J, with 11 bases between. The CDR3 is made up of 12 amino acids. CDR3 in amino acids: CASRLPNEPQHF. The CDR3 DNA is TGTGCCAGCAGACTCCCTAATGAGCCCCAGCATTTT.

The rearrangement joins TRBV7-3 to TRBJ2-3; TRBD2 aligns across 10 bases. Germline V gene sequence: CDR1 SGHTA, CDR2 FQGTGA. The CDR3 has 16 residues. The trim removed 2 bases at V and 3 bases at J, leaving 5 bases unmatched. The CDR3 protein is CASSLGGSGRTDTQYF. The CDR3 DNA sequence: TGTGCCAGCAGCTTAGGGGGTAGCGGGAGGACAGATACGCAGTATTTT.

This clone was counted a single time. The CDR3 nucleotides read TGTGCCAGCTCCCCCGGACAGGATGCAACTAATGAAAAACTGTTTTTT. Translating gives CASSPGQDATNEKLFF. The J gene is TRBJ1-4, the V gene TRBV18, with 7 bases aligning to TRBD1. Germline lookup yields CDR1 KGHSH and CDR2 LQKENI. This CDR3 has 16 amino acids. The trim removed 6 bases at V and 0 bases at J, leaving 7 bases unmatched.

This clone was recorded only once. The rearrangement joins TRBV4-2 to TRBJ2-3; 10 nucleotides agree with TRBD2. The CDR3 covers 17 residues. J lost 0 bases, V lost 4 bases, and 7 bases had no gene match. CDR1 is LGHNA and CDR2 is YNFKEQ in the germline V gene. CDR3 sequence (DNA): TGTGCCAGCAGCCGAGAGGGACTAGCGATTAGCACAGATACGCAGTATTTT. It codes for CASSREGLAISTDTQYF.

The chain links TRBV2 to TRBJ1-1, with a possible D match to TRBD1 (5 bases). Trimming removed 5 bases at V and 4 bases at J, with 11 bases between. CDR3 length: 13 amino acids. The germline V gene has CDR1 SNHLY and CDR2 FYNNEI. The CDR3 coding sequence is TGTGCCAGCAGTCCGGACACGGGCACTGAAGCTTTCTTT. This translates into CASSPDTGTEAFF.

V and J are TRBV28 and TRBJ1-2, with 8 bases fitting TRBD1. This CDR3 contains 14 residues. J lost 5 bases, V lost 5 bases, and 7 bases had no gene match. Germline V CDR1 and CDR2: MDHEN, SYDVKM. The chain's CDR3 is CASSQGGQDYGYTF. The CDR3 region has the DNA TGTGCCAGCAGTCAGGGGGGACAGGATTATGGCTACACCTTC.

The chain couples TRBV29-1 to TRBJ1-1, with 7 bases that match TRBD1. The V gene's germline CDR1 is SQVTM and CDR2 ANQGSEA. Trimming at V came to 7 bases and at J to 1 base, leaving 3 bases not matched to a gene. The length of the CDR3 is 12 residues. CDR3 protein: CSAWTGNTEAFF. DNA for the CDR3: TGCAGCGCTTGGACAGGGAACACTGAAGCTTTCTTT.

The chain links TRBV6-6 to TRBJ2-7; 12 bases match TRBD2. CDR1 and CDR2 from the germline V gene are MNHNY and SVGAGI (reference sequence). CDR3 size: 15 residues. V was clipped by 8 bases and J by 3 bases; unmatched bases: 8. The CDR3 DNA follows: TGTGCCAGCTGTCGACTAGCGGGAGATGGCTACGAGCAGTACTTC. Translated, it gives CASCRLAGDGYEQYF.

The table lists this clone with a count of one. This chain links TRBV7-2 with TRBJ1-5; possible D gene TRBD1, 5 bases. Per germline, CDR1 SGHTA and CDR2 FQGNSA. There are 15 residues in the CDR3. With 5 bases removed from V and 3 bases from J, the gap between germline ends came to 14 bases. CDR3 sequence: CASSPLDGHNQPQHF. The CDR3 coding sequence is TGTGCCAGCAGCCCTCTGGACGGACACAATCAGCCCCAGCATTTT.

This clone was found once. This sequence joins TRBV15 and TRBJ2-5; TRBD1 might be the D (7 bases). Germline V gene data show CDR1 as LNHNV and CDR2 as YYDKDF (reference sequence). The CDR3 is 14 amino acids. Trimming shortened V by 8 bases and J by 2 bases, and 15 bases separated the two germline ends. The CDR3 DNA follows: TGTGCCACCTCGGAGGGACAGAATCAAGAGACCCAGTACTTC. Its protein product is CATSEGQNQETQYF.

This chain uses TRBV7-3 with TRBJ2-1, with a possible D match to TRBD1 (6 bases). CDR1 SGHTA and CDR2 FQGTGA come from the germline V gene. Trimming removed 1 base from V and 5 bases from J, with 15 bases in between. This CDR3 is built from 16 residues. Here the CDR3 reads CASSLKIGAGDNEQFF. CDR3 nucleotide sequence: TGTGCCAGCAGCTTAAAGATTGGGGCAGGGGACAATGAGCAGTTCTTC.

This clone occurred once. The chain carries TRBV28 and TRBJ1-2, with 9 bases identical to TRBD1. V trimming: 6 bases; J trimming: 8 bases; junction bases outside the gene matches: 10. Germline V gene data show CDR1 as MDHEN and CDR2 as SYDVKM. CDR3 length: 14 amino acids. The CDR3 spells CASRPLRDREGYTF. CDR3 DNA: TGTGCCAGCAGGCCCCTGCGGGACAGGGAGGGCTACACCTTC.

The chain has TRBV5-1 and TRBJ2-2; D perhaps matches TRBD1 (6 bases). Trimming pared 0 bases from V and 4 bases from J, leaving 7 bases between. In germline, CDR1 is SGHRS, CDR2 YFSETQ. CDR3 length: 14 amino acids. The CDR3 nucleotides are TGCGCCAGCAGCTTGGTAGGGGGCACCGGGGAGCTGTTTTTT. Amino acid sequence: CASSLVGGTGELFF.

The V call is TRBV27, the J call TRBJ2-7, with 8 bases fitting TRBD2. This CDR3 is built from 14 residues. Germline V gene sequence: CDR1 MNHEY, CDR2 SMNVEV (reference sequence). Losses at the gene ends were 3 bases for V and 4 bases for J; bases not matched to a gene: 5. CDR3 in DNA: TGTGCCAGCAGTTTTAGCGGGATGGTTTACGAGCAGTACTTC. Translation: CASSFSGMVYEQYF.

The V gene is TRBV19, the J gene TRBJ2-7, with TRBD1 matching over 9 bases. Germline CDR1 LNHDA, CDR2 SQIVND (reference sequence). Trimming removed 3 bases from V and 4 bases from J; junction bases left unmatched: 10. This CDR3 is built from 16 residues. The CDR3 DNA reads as TGTGCCAGTAGTATGTGGGCGGACAGGGGAACATACGAGCAGTACTTC. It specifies CASSMWADRGTYEQYF. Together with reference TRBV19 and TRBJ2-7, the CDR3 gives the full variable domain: DGGITQSPKYLFRKEGQNVTLSCEQNLNHDAMYWYRQDPGQGLRLIYYSQIVNDFQKGDIAEGYSVSREKKESFPLTVTSAQKNPTAFYLCASSMWADRGTYEQYFGPGTRLTVT.

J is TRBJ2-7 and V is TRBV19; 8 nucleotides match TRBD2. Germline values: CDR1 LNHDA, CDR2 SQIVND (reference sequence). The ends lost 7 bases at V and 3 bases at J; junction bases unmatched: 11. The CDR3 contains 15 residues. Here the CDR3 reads CASTPTGTSLYEQYF. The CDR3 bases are TGTGCCAGTACCCCAACCGGGACTAGTCTCTACGAGCAGTACTTC.